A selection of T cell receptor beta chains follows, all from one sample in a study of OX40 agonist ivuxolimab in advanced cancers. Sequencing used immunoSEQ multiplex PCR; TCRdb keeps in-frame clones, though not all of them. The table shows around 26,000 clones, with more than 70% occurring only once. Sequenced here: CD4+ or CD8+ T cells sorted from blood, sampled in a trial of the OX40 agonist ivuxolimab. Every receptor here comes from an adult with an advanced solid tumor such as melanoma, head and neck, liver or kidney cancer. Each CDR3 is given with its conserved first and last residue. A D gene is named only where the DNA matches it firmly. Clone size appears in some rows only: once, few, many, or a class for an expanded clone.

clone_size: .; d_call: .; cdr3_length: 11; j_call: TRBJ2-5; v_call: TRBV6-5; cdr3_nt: TGTGCCAGCTGGGGGACGGAGACCCAGTACTTC; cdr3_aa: CASWGTETQYF
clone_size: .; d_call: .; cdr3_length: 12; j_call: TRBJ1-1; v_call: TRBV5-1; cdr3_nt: TGCGCCAGCAGCTTGTCGTCAAGTGAAGCTTTCTTT; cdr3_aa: CASSLSSSEAFF
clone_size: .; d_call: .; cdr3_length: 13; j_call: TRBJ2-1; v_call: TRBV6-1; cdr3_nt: TGTGCCAGCAGAACCCCTAACATGGATGAGCAGTTCTTC; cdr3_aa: CASRTPNMDEQFF
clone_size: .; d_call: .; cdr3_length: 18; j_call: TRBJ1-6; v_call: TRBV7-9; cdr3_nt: TGTGCCAGCAGCTTACCCCACTGGGGGGACGGGGGCAATTCACCCCTCCACTTT; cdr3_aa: CASSLPHWGDGGNSPLHF
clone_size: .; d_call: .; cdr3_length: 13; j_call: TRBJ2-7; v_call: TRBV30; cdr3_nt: TGTGCCTGGAGTGGCCGGGAACACTACGAGCAGTACTTC; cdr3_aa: CAWSGREHYEQYF
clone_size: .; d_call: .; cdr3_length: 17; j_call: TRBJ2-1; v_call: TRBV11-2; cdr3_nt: TGTGCCAGCAGCTTAGAGGGGAATTCAGGGGGGTCATGGGAGCAGTTCTTC; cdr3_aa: CASSLEGNSGGSWEQFF
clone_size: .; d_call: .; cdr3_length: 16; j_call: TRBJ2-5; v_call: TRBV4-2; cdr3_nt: TGTGCCAGCAGCCAAGCTGGTTCTACCGCCGAAGAGACCCAGTACTTC; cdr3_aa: CASSQAGSTAEETQYF
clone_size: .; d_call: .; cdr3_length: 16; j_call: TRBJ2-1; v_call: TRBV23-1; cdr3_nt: TGCGCCAGCAGTCAGGAGCGGCCTATCCTGGGCAATGAGCAGTTCTTC; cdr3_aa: CASSQERPILGNEQFF
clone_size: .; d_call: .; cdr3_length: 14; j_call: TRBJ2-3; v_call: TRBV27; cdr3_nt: TGTGCCAGCACCCAGGGGGGAGACACAGATACGCAGTATTTT; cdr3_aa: CASTQGGDTDTQYF
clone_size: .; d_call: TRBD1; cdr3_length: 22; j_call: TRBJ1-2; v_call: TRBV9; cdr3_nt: TGTGCCAGCAGCGGCACCCGATCCAGGGGGACGCAGCTGGTCGCCTCTAACTATGGCTACACCTTC; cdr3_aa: CASSGTRSRGTQLVASNYGYTF
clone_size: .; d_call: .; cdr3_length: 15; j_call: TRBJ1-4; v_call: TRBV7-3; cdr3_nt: TGTGCCAGCAGCTTAGGGCCCGGCACTAATGAAAAACTGTTTTTT; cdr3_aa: CASSLGPGTNEKLFF
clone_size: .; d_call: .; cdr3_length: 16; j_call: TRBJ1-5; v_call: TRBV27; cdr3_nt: TGTGCCAGCAGTCCTTTATCGATCAGAGCCGATCAGCCCCAGCATTTT; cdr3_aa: CASSPLSIRADQPQHF
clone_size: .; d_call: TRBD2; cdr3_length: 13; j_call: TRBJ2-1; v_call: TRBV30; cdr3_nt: TGTGCATGGACGACTAGCGGGGGGAATGAGCAGTTCTTC; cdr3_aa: CAWTTSGGNEQFF
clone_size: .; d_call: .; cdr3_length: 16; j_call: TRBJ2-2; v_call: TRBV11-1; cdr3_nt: TGTGCCAGCAGCGCGAGGCTGGGGGTAGACACCGGGGAGCTGTTTTTT; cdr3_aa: CASSARLGVDTGELFF
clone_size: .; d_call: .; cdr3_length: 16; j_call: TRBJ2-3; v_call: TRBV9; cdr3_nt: TGTGCCAGCAGCGTAGAGGCGGGCGTAGCGTCAGATACGCAGTATTTT; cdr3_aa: CASSVEAGVASDTQYF
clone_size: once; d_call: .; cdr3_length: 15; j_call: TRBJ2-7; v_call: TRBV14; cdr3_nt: TGTGCCAGCAGCCAATACCCCGTTTGGCTCTACGAGCAGTACTTC; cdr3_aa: CASSQYPVWLYEQYF
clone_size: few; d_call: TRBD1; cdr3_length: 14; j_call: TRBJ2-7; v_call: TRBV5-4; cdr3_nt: TGTGCCAGCAGCCTATCCGGGACAGGGCACGAGCAGTACTTC; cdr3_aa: CASSLSGTGHEQYF
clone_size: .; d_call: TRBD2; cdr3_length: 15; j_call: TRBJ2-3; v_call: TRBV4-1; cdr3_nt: TGCGCCAGCAGCCAATTCGCGGGGGGGCAGGTTACGCAGTATTTT; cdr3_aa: CASSQFAGGQVTQYF
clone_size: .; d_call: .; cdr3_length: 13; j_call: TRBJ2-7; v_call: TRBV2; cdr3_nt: TGTGCCAGCATTGGCCTCAAAAAAGACGAGCAGTACTTC; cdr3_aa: CASIGLKKDEQYF
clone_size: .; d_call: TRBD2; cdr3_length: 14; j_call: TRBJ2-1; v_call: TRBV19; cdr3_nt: TGTGCCAGTAGTATTTGGGAGGGCTCCTATGAGCAGTTCTTC; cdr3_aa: CASSIWEGSYEQFF
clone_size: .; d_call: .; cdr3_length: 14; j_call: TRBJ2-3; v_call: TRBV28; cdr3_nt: TGTGCCAGCAGTTTACTCCTCGGGCGAGATACGCAGTATTTT; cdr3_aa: CASSLLLGRDTQYF
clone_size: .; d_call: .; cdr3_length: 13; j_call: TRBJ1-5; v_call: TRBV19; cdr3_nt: TGTGCCAGTAGTCCCGCGGGTGTACAGCCCCAGCATTTT; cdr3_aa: CASSPAGVQPQHF
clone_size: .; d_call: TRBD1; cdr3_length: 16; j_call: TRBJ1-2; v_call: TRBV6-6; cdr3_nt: TGTGCCAGCCGAAACCCCGGACAGGGAGTGGTTTATGGCTACACCTTC; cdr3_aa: CASRNPGQGVVYGYTF
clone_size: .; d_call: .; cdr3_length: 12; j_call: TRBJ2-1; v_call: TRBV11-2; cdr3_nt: TGTGCCAGCAGCTTAGGGTCGACCGAGCAGTTCTTC; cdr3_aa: CASSLGSTEQFF
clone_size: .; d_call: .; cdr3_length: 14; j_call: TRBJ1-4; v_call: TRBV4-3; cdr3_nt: TGCGCCAGCAGCCAAGGTGTAAGAGGAGAAAAACTGTTTTTT; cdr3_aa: CASSQGVRGEKLFF
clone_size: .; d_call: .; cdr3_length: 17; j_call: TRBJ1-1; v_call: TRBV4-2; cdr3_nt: TGTGCCAGCAGCCAAGGGGACGCCTACGAGGTAGACACTGAAGCTTTCTTT; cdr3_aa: CASSQGDAYEVDTEAFF
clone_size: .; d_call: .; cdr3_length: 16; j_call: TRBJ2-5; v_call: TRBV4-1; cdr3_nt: TGCGCCAGCAGCCAAATCGGTGTAGAACCTCAAGAGACCCAGTACTTC; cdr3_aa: CASSQIGVEPQETQYF
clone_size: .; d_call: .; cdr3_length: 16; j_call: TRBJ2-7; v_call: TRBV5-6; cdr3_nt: TGTGCCAGCAGCTCCGTCCAAGCGGGTTATTCCTACGAGCAGTACTTC; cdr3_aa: CASSSVQAGYSYEQYF
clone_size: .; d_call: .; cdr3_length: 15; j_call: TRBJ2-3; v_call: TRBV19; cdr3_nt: TGTGCCAGTAGTATTGTAGCGTCGGGCACAGATACGCAGTATTTT; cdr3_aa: CASSIVASGTDTQYF
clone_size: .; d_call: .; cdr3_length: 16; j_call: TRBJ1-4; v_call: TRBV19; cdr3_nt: TGTGCCAGTAGTCCTCGGGGAGGTGAGACTAATGAAAAACTGTTTTTT; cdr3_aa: CASSPRGGETNEKLFF
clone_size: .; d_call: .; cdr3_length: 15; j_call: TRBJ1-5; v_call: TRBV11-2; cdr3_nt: TGTGCCAGCAGGCTAGAGGGCAGAAGCAATCAGCCCCAGCATTTT; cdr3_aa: CASRLEGRSNQPQHF
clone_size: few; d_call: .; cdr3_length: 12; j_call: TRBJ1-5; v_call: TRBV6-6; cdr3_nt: TGTGCCAGCAGTTATGGAAATCAGCCCCAGCATTTT; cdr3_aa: CASSYGNQPQHF